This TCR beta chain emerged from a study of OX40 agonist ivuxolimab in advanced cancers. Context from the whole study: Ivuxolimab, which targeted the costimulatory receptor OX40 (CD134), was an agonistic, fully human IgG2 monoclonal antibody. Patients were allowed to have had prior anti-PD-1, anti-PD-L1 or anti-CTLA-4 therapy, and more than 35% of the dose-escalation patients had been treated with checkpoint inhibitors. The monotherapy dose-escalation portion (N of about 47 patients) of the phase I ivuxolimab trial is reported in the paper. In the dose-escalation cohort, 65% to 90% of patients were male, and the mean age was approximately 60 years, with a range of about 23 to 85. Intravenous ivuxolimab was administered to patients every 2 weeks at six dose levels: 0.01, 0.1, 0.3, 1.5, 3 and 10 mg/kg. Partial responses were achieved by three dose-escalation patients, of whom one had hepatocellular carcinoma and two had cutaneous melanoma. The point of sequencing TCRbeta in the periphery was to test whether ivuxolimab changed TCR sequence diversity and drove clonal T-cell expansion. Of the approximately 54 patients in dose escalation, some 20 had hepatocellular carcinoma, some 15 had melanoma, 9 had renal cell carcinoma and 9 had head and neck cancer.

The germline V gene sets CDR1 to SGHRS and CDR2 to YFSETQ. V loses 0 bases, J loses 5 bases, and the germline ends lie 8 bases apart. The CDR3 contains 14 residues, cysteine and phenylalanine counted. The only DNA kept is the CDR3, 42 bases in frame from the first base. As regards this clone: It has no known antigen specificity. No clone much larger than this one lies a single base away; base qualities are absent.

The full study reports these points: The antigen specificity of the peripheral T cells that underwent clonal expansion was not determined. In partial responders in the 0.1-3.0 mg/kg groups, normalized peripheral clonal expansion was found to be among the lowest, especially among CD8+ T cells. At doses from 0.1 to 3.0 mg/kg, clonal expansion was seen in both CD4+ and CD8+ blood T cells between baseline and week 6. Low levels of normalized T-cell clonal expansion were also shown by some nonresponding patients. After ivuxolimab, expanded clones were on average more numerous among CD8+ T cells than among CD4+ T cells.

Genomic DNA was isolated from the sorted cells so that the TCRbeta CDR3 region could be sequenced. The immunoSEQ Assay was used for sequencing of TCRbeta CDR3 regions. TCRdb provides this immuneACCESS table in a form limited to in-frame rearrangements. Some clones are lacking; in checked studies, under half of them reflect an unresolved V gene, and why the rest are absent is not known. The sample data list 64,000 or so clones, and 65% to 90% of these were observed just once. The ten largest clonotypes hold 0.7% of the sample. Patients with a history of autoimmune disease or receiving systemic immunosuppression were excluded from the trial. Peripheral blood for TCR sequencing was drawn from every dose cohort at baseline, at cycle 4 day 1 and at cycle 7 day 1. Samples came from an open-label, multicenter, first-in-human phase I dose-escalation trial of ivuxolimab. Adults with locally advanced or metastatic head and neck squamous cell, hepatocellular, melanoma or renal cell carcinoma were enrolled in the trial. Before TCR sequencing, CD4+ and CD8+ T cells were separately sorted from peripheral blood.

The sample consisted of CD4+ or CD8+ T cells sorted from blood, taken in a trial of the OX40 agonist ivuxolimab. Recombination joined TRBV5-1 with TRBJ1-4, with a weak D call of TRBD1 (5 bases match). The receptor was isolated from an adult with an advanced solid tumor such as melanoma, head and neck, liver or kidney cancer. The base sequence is TGCGCCAGCAGCTTGGAGGGGCGCAATGAAAAACTGTTTTTT. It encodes CASSLEGRNEKLFF.